The 19 T cell receptor beta chains below were found in one sample sequenced in a study of T cells in Graves' hyperthyroidism and ophthalmopathy. From RNA transcripts, TCR beta CDR3 regions were amplified. Primed by the HTBI set, a first-round RT-PCR was run on the TCR CDR3. TCRdb independently ran MiXCR on the multiplex PCR reads; one entry per CDR3 protein. The table has about 400,000 distinct CDR3 sequences, around 15% seen once; the top ten hold roughly 13%. The sample consisted of blood. These receptors were obtained from a man younger than 30 with Graves' ophthalmopathy.

This clonotype came up a few times. This chain joins TRBV19 and TRBJ2-5; TRBD1 or TRBD2 may be the D gene (6 bases each). Germline V gene data show CDR1 as LNHDA and CDR2 as SQIVND (reference sequence). This CDR3 contains 13 residues. The V gene lost 9 bases and the J gene lost 2 bases, with 13 bases spanning the gap. This CDR3 is CASGGGFQETQYF. The CDR3 DNA follows: TGTGCCAGCGGGGGCGGGTTTCAAGAGACCCAGTACTTC.

This clonotype showed up just a few times. This rearrangement joins TRBV27 to TRBJ1-5, with D maybe TRBD1 (5 bases). The CDR3 loop spans 12 amino acids. CDR1 and CDR2 (germline): MNHEY, SMNVEV (reference sequence). V lost 7 bases and J lost 5, with 9 bases in between. The CDR3 sequence: CASTQGDQPQHF. For the CDR3, the DNA is TGTGCCAGCACCCAGGGTGATCAGCCCCAGCATTTT.

This clonotype has a count of ten or more. The chain joins TRBV18 to TRBJ2-3, with D tentatively TRBD1 (6 bases). Germline lookup yields CDR1 KGHSH and CDR2 LQKENI. The V end lost 6 bases, the J end lost 9 bases, and 13 bases lay between the germline ends. This CDR3 is 12 amino acids long. The CDR3 DNA is TGTGCCAGCTCGCTGGCCGGGACAACGCAGTATTTT. This codes for CASSLAGTTQYF. Based on the CDR3 plus reference TRBV18 and TRBJ2-3, the full variable domain is NAGVMQNPRHLVRRRGQEARLRCSPMKGHSHVYWYRQLPEEGLKFMVYLQKENIIDESGMPKERFSAEFPKEGPSILRIQQVVRGDSAAYFCASSLAGTTQYFGPGTRLTVL.

This clonotype was recorded at least ten times. This sequence joins TRBV5-1 and TRBJ2-2; D not resolved. The CDR3 contains 15 residues. V was clipped by 0 bases and J by 2 bases, with 8 bases between them. Germline-derived CDR1 and CDR2 are SGHRS and YFSETQ. The CDR3 bases are TGCGCCAGCAGCTTGGAGGGCACCAACACCGGGGAGCTGTTTTTT. Translating gives CASSLEGTNTGELFF.

This clonotype appeared many times. The rearrangement uses TRBV2 and TRBJ2-5; a possible D gene is TRBD2 (5 bases). Germline CDR1 SNHLY, CDR2 FYNNEI. Trimming took 2 bases from V and 10 from J, leaving 8 bases between them. The CDR3 length is 11 residues. In DNA, the CDR3 is TGTGCCAGCAGTGAACGAGGGAGCCAGTACTTC. It yields the protein CASSERGSQYF.

This clonotype was observed many times. The chain employs TRBV19 and TRBJ2-1; the D gene could be TRBD1 or TRBD2 (5 bases each). Looked up from germline, CDR1 is LNHDA and CDR2 is SQIVND (reference sequence). The CDR3 extends over 15 amino acids. Between the trimmed V and J ends, which lost 5 bases and 5 bases, there was a span of 16 bases. The CDR3 reads CASSPDGGSHNEQFF. In DNA, the CDR3 is TGTGCCAGTAGTCCTGATGGGGGATCCCACAATGAGCAGTTCTTC.

This clonotype was observed a handful of times. This sequence joins TRBV3-1 and TRBJ2-7; 7 bases are a match to TRBD2. The length of the CDR3 is 17 residues. V trimming: 2 bases; J trimming: 12 bases; junction bases outside the gene matches: 22. Germline-derived CDR1 and CDR2 are LGHDT and YNNKEL (reference sequence). The CDR3 loop is CASSQWAERGSGPGLYF. The CDR3, as DNA: TGTGCCAGCAGCCAATGGGCGGAGCGGGGTAGCGGCCCCGGGCTGTACTTC.

V gene TRBV18 combines with J gene TRBJ2-5, with TRBD2 matching 13 bases. The germline CDR1 and CDR2 sequences are KGHSH and LQKENI. V lost 3 bases, J lost 2 bases, and 6 bases stayed unmatched. The CDR3 consists of 17 residues. CDR3 region: CASSPWTSGSGQETQYF. In DNA, the CDR3 is TGTGCCAGCTCACCTTGGACTAGCGGGAGTGGTCAAGAGACCCAGTACTTC.

This clonotype was observed a handful of times. The chain is built from TRBV5-1 and TRBJ2-5; D not certain. Germline CDR1 reads SGHRS; CDR2 reads YFSETQ. This CDR3 has 18 residues. V was trimmed by 1 base and J by 7 bases, leaving 26 bases between them. CDR3 nucleotides: TGCGCCAGCAGCTTGTTCACCTCTTACCGGGCCTCCCTGGGGACCCAGTACTTC. Translating it yields CASSLFTSYRASLGTQYF.

This clonotype was observed at least ten times. V gene TRBV7-8 combines with J gene TRBJ1-5; D unclear. Between the trimmed V and J ends, which lost 5 bases and 1 base, there was a span of 12 bases. This CDR3 region has 15 residues. Per the germline V gene, CDR1 is SGHVS and CDR2 is FQNEAQ. This CDR3 reads CASSLYSGSNQPQHF. The CDR3 coding sequence is TGTGCCAGCAGCCTTTATAGTGGGAGCAATCAGCCCCAGCATTTT.

This clonotype was seen repeatedly, ten times or more. The genes are TRBV7-6 and TRBJ1-6; no definite D call. Trimming took 5 bases from V and 2 from J, leaving 4 bases between them. The CDR3 contains 13 residues. Germline values: CDR1 SGHVS, CDR2 FNYEAQ. The CDR3 DNA sequence: TGTGCCAGCAGCCCAACCTATAATTCACCCCTCCACTTT. Protein product: CASSPTYNSPLHF.

The sample holds a few counts of this clonotype. DNA for the CDR3: TGTGCCAGCTCACCACGGGCGGAGGAGACCCAGTACTTC. Its translation: CASSPRAEETQYF. The chain links TRBV18 to TRBJ2-5, with D unclear. With 1 base removed from V and 5 bases from J, the gap between germline ends came to 8 bases. The CDR3 totals 13 residues. CDR1 KGHSH and CDR2 LQKENI come from the germline V gene. Complete variable domain (other parts from reference TRBV18 and TRBJ2-5): NAGVMQNPRHLVRRRGQEARLRCSPMKGHSHVYWYRQLPEEGLKFMVYLQKENIIDESGMPKERFSAEFPKEGPSILRIQQVVRGDSAAYFCASSPRAEETQYFGPGTRLLVL.

The table lists this clonotype with a few counts. This chain links TRBV11-1 with TRBJ2-7; perhaps TRBD2 as D (5 bases). The CDR3 consists of 14 residues. V lost 6 bases, J lost 1 base, and 13 bases lay in between. Germline-derived CDR1 and CDR2 are SGHAT and FQDESV (reference sequence). The DNA of the CDR3 is TGTGCCAGCAGTCCGAGACTAAAATCCTACGAGCAGTACTTC. This codes for CASSPRLKSYEQYF. Variable domain in full (rest from reference TRBV11-1 and TRBJ2-7): EAEVAQSPRYKITEKSQAVAFWCDPISGHATLYWYRQILGQGPELLVQFQDESVVDDSQLPKDRFSAERLKGVDSTLKIQPAELGDSAMYLCASSPRLKSYEQYFGPGTRLTVT.

There are many counts of this clonotype. The chain joins TRBV6-1 to TRBJ1-5, with 9 bases that match TRBD1. Germline CDR1 and CDR2: MNHNS and SASEGT. V shed 5 bases and J 6 bases; nucleotides not matched to a gene: 2. This CDR3 is built from 13 residues. CDR3 sequence (DNA): TGTGCCAGCAGTCACAGGGGGCCTCAGCCCCAGCATTTT. Translation: CASSHRGPQPQHF.

This clonotype has at least ten counts. The rearrangement uses TRBV6-5 and TRBJ2-3; 7 bases match TRBD1. V gave up 2 bases and J gave up 4 bases; unmatched junction bases: 3. Germline V lookup: CDR1 MNHEY, CDR2 SVGAGI. The CDR3 has 14 residues. CDR3 region: CASSYLQGPDTQYF. The CDR3 DNA follows: TGTGCCAGCAGTTACCTACAGGGGCCAGATACGCAGTATTTT.

The CDR3 coding sequence is TGTGCCAGCAGCCCATCGACGACAAATTCTGAAGCTTTCTTT. It is translated as CASSPSTTNSEAFF. V is TRBV11-1 and J is TRBJ1-1; no firm D call. The CDR3 is 14 residues long. V was shortened by 5 bases and J by 6 bases, with 16 bases between the two germline ends. CDR1 is SGHAT, CDR2 FQDESV, per germline (reference sequence).

The rearrangement uses TRBV2 and TRBJ2-3; D gene unclear. The germline V gene encodes CDR1 SNHLY and CDR2 FYNNEI. The CDR3 is 21 residues long. V lost 5 bases and J 1 base, leaving 31 bases between the germline ends. The CDR3 spells CASSLFPRAPKKGVRTDTQYF. The DNA for the CDR3 is TGTGCCAGCAGTTTATTCCCCCGGGCCCCAAAAAAGGGCGTCCGCACAGATACGCAGTATTTT.

V usage is TRBV27 and J usage is TRBJ1-6; D call uncertain. The germline gives CDR1 MNHEY, CDR2 SMNVEV (reference sequence). The CDR3 extends over 15 amino acids. V lost 2 bases to trimming and J lost 5 bases, with 10 bases between them. CDR3 amino acids: CASSLRTPDNSPLHF. CDR3 DNA sequence: TGTGCCAGCAGTTTACGGACGCCCGATAATTCACCCCTCCACTTT.

The chain recombines TRBV5-1 with TRBJ1-6; weak D call: TRBD1 (6 bases). CDR1 and CDR2 from the germline V gene are SGHRS and YFSETQ. The CDR3 contains 16 residues. Deletions cut 3 bases from V and 6 bases from J, with 16 bases between. CDR3 amino acids: CASSWGGGIGNSPLHF. The DNA of the CDR3 is TGCGCCAGCAGCTGGGGGGGGGGCATCGGTAATTCACCCCTCCACTTT.